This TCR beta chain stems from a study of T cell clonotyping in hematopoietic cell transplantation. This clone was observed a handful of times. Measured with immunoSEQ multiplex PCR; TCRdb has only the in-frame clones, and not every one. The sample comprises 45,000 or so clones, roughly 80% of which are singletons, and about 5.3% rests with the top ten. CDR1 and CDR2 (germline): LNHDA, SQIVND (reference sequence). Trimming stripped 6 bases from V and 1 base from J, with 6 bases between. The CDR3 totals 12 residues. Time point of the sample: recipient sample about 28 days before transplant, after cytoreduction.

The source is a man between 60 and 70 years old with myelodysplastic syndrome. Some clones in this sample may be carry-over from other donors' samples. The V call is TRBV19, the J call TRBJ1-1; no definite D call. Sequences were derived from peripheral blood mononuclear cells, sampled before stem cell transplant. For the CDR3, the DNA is TGTGCCAGTAGAGCGGGGAACACTGAAGCTTTCTTT. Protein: CASRAGNTEAFF.